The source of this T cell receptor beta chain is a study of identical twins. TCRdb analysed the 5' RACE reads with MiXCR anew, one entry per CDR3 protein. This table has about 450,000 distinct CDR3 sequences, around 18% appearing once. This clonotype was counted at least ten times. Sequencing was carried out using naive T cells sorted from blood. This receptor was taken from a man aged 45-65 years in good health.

The chain's CDR3 is CAIKNPSLGSGEQYF. The CDR3, as DNA: TGTGCCATCAAGAACCCCTCGTTAGGGTCCGGCGAGCAGTACTTC. J is TRBJ2-7 and V is TRBV10-3; D unresolved. Per the germline V gene, CDR1 is ENHRY and CDR2 is SYGVKD. The CDR3 has 15 residues. Trimming removed 7 bases from V and 6 bases from J, with 22 bases in between.